The TCR beta chain described here comes from a study of regulatory T cells in long-lasting Graves disease. Documented time point: newly diagnosed GD, antithyroid drugs for less than 3 months. The TCR library was prepared using RNA isolated from PBMCs. Trimming stripped 4 bases from V and 1 base from J, with 20 bases between. This CDR3 contains 17 residues. The TCR beta library used iRepertoire HTBI primers with Arm-PCR amplification of CDR3. MiXCR, applied by TCRdb to the multiplex PCR reads, yields one record per CDR3 protein. Found here are about 440,000 distinct CDR3 sequences, about 17% of them singletons; the top ten hold 20% to 25%. This clonotype was seen only a few times. Separately, the same data were catalogued under a study of T cells in Graves' hyperthyroidism and ophthalmopathy.

The receptor's source is a woman aged 18-29 years with Graves disease. The starting material was peripheral blood mononuclear cells (PBMCs), obtained at new diagnosis, from a patient treated with antithyroid drugs. The chain couples TRBV12-3 or TRBV12-4 to TRBJ2-7; D is possibly TRBD2 (6 bases). CDR3 sequence: CASSYSGRGPLSYEQYF. CDR3 nucleotide sequence: TGTGCCAGCAGTTATTCGGGGCGGGGTCCGCTATCCTACGAGCAGTACTTC.